This TCR beta chain was identified in a study of T-cell reconstitution after alpha-beta-depleted transplantation in children. Concerning this clonotype itself: Here the CDR3 omits its conserved ending phenylalanine or tryptophan, so a read error is the likely source. Because the CDR3's place on the DNA is in doubt, the DNA is left out and the CDR3 is given as listed by TCRdb.

Unique molecular identifiers tagged the TCRbeta library. TCRdb recomputed calls from the PCR reads with MiXCR, one row per CDR3 protein. Here the sample spans 500,000 to 600,000 distinct CDR3 sequences, 30% to 35% being singletons. Termini included, the CDR3 measures 12 amino acids. The germline gives CDR1 KGHSH, CDR2 LQKENI. This chain connects TRBV18 to TRBJ1-1; TRBD1, as called in the table, went unchecked against the DNA. This clonotype was obtained from a human donor who donated a stem cell graft to a child with aplastic anemia. The sample consisted of PBMCs from the stem cell graft donor, taken from the stem cell graft. The CDR3 here is CASSPQRDSGFR.